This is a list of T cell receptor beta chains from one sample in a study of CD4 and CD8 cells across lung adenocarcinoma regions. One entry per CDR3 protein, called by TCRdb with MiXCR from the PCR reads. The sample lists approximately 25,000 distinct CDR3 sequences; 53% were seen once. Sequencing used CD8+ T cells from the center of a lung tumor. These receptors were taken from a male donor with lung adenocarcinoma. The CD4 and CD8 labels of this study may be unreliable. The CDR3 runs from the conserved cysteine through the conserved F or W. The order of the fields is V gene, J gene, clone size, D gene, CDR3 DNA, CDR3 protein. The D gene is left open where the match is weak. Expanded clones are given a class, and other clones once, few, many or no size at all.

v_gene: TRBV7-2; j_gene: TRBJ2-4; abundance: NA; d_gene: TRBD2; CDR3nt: TGTGCCAGCAGCTTAGTGGCGGGGGTGTCTGCCACAGACATTCAGTACTTC; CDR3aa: CASSLVAGVSATDIQYF
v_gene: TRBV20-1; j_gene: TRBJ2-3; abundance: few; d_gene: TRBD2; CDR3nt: TGCAGTGCCCTAGCGGGAGGCGCCACAGATACGCAGTATTTT; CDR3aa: CSALAGGATDTQYF
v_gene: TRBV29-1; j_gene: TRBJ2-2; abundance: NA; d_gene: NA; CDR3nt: TGCAGCATTCAGGACGGCACCGGGGCGCTGTTTTTT; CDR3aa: CSIQDGTGALFF
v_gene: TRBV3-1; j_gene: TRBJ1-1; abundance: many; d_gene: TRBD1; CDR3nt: TGTGCCAGCAGCCAAGGGGGACAGGGAGGCTACGCTGAAGCTTTCTTT; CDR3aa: CASSQGGQGGYAEAFF
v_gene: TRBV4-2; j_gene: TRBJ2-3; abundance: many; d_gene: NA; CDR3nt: TGTGCCAGCAGCCGAAGCGCCCGGGGCGGGGGCACAGATACGCAGTATTTT; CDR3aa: CASSRSARGGGTDTQYF
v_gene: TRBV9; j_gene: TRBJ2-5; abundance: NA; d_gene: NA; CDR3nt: TGTGCCAGCAGCGTAGGGCAGGGCCGGGGCCAAGAGACCCAGTACTTC; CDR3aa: CASSVGQGRGQETQYF
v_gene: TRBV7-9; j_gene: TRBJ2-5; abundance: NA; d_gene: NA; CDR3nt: TGTGCCAGCAGCTTAGCGGGCCGGACTCCGGGGGAGACCCAGTACTTC; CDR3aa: CASSLAGRTPGETQYF
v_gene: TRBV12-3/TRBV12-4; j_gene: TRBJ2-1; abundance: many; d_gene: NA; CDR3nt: TGTGCCAGCAGGGACCAGGCTATTAACAATGAGCAGTTCTTC; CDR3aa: CASRDQAINNEQFF
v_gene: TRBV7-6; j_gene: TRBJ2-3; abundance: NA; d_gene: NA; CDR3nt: TGTGCGGGCAGCGGAGGTTGCGCCGGAGAGACGCAGTATTTT; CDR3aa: CAGSGGCAGETQYF
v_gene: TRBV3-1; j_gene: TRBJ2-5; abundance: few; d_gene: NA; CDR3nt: TGTGCCAGCAGCCCCACCTTGACAGAAGGACAAGAGACCCAGTACTTC; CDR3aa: CASSPTLTEGQETQYF
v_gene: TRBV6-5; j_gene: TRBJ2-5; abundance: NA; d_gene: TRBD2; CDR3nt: TGTGCCAGCAGTTACGCCAGCGGGGGAGGAGAGACCCAGTACTTC; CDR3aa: CASSYASGGGETQYF
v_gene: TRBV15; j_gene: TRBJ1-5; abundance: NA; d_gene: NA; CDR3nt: TGTGCCACCAGCAGGGGGGACACCTATCAGCCCCAGCATTTT; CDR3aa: CATSRGDTYQPQHF
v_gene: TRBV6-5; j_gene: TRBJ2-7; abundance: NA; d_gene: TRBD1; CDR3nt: TGTGCCAGCAGTTACTCGGGACAGGGGGCCGAGCAGTACTTC; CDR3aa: CASSYSGQGAEQYF
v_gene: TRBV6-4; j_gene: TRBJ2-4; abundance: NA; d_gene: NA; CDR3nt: TGCGGCAGCTCTGAGCAGGGATTCAAAGACACGCAGTACTTC; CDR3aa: CGSSEQGFKDTQYF
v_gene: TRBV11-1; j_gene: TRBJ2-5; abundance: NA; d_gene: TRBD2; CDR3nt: TGTGCCAGCAGCTTAGGAGCGGGAGTCGCCGAGGACCAGTACTTC; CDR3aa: CASSLGAGVAEDQYF
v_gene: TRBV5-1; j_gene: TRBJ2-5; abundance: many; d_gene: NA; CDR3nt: TGCGCCAGCAGCTTGGAGGTCCAAGAGACCCAGTACTTC; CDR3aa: CASSLEVQETQYF
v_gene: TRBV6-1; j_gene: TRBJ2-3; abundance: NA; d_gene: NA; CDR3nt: TGTGCCAGCGGTGCCAAAGATACGCAGTATTTT; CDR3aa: CASGAKDTQYF